Reported below is one TCR beta chain. What it binds is not known. The sample belongs to a study of vaccination effects on CD4 cells after COVID-19. ViraFEST used viral peptide pools to expand antigen-specific CD4+ T cells before sequencing. Following an approximately eleven-day culture, CD4+ T cells were purified. Of the BNT162b2 and mRNA-1273 vaccines, participants received two doses of one or the other. CDR3 size: 14 residues. Germline-derived CDR1 and CDR2 are SGHTS and YDEGEE. Losses at the gene ends were 4 bases for V and 9 bases for J; bases not matched to a gene: 10. Profiled with immunoSEQ multiplex PCR; TCRdb holds only in-frame clones, not every one. This table holds some 30,000 clones, around 75% found once.

The specimen was CD4+ T cells from PBMCs cultured with SARS-CoV-2 spike peptides, collected after COVID-19 vaccination. The sequence derives from a human donor who received a COVID-19 vaccine. Some clones in this sample may be carry-over from other donors' samples. This sequence joins TRBV5-8 and TRBJ2-7, with 10 positions matching TRBD1. Here the CDR3 reads CASSRDRGFLGQYV. CDR3 in DNA: TGTGCCAGCAGCCGGGACAGGGGTTTCTTAGGGCAGTACGTC.